Listed below are T cell receptor beta chains from one sample, sequenced in a study of molecular identifiers for immune sequencing clone quantification. TCRdb passed the PCR reads through MiXCR, listing each CDR3 protein once. The table has more than 450,000 distinct CDR3 sequences, about 25% seen once. Sequencing was carried out using naive CD8+ T cells from blood, with Jurkat cell RNA spiked in. These TCRs come from a human donor in good health. Some libraries in this study had Jurkat cell RNA spiked in. The CDR3 runs from the conserved cysteine through the conserved F or W.

V	J	CDR3
TRBV9	TRBJ2-2	CASSAARGVQEGHGELFF
TRBV13	TRBJ1-2	CASRLQGARGYTF
TRBV4-3	TRBJ2-7	CASSQDWSAGTGSYEQYF
TRBV5-1	TRBJ1-1	CASALDSYTEAFF
TRBV10-3	TRBJ1-6	CAISEGGGTPLHF
TRBV20-1	TRBJ2-7	CSARGRVSPYEQYF
TRBV4-3	TRBJ2-5	CASSQSLLAGYQETQYF
TRBV28	TRBJ1-5	CASSLTALHQPQHF
TRBV4-1	TRBJ2-7	CASSQRDSAYEQYF
TRBV27	TRBJ2-7	CASSLSVNSYEQYF
TRBV14	TRBJ1-1	CASSQDQGSWETEAFF
TRBV4-3	TRBJ1-5	CASSQDWDLSPQHF
TRBV27	TRBJ2-7	CASSLYPGGYEQYF
TRBV4-1	TRBJ2-3	CASSPTGSLLDTQYF
TRBV12-3/TRBV12-4	TRBJ2-1	CASNFGREPYNEQFF
TRBV4-1	TRBJ1-1	CASSWFDQNTEAFF
TRBV4-3	TRBJ2-7	CASSPWTGTYEQYF
TRBV18	TRBJ2-3	CASSLDREGADTQYF
TRBV27	TRBJ2-7	CASSSGTSSYEQYF
TRBV28	TRBJ1-1	CASSLIQGGGTEAFF
TRBV12-3/TRBV12-4	TRBJ1-2	CASSLAGTAYGYTF
TRBV19	TRBJ2-1	CASSVGTSGGYYNEQFF
TRBV6-2/TRBV6-3	TRBJ2-7	CASSSDRGREQYF
TRBV7-9	TRBJ2-7	CASSFAGSYEQYF
TRBV20-1	TRBJ2-7	CSDRLAATYEQYF
TRBV27	TRBJ2-5	CASRSSGDAGTQYF
TRBV10-3	TRBJ2-4	CAISDGGTQYF
TRBV3-1	TRBJ2-1	CASSQRTGYNEQFF
TRBV7-9	TRBJ1-5	CASSPGRLNRPQHF
TRBV29-1	TRBJ2-7	CSVGTGAGEQYF